The sequence of this T cell receptor beta chain was determined in a study of shared clonotypes between healthy human individuals. The CDR3 has 14 residues. Looked up from germline, CDR1 is MDHEN and CDR2 is SYDVKM. V lost 5 bases to trimming and J lost 8 bases; unmatched junction nucleotides: 7. Profiling relied on immunoSEQ multiplex PCR, and the TCRdb table lists in-frame clones only, not all of them. This table holds approximately 2.5 million clones, over 85% found once. This rearrangement joins TRBV28 to TRBJ2-2, with 8 bases identical to TRBD1. The sequence was collected from a man between 18 and 29 years old in good health. Some clones in this sample may be carry-over from other donors' samples. Source material: naive CD4+ T cells from PBMCs. Subset: CD45RA+ positively selected. The CDR3 DNA follows: TGTGCCAGCAGTCGAGCACAGGGGGAAGGGGAGCTGTTTTTT. Translated: CASSRAQGEGELFF.